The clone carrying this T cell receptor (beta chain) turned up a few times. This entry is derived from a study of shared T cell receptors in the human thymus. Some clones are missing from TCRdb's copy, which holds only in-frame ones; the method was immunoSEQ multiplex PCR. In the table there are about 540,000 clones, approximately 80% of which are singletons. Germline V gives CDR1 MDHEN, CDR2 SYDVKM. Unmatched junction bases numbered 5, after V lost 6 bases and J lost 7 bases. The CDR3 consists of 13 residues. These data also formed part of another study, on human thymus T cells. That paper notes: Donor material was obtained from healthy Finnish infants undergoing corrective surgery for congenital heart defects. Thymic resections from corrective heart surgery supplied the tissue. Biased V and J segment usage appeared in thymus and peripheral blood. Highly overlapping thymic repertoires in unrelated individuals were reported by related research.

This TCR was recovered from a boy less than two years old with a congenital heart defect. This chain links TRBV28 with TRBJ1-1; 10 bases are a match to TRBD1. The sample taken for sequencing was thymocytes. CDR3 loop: CASSPRDRGEAFF. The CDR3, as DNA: TGTGCCAGCAGCCCTAGGGACAGGGGTGAAGCTTTCTTT.